Listed below are T cell receptor beta chains from one sample, sequenced in a study of T cells in Graves' hyperthyroidism and ophthalmopathy. TCRdb re-called the multiplex PCR reads with MiXCR, one entry per CDR3 protein. This table has approximately 510,000 distinct CDR3 sequences, 40% to 50% appearing once. The specimen was peripheral blood or thyroid tissue (not recorded which). Receptors were obtained from an adult woman with Graves' disease, either hyperthyroidism or ophthalmopathy (not recorded which). The CDR3 runs from the conserved cysteine through the conserved F or W. Each record gives: J gene, V gene, CDR3 protein.

>TRBJ1-1|TRBV24-1
CATSDQVANTEAFF
>TRBJ2-7|TRBV20-1
CSAPRSYEQYF
>TRBJ1-1|TRBV5-8
CASSLSSGAEAFF
>TRBJ1-1|TRBV19
CASSILYDSPKAFF
>TRBJ1-4|TRBV29-1
CSEGQGDEKLFF
>TRBJ1-2|TRBV5-1
CASSFNRGPDGYTF
>TRBJ1-2|TRBV5-1
CASSVGWGLNYGYTF
>TRBJ2-6|TRBV19
CASSRQTSGANVLTF
>TRBJ1-3|TRBV28
CASSHPVNTIYF
>TRBJ1-2|TRBV10-3
CAISGRESAGYTF
>TRBJ1-2|TRBV6-2/TRBV6-3
CASSYERTILNYGYTF
>TRBJ1-5|TRBV27
CASSSQGMGNQPQHF
>TRBJ2-5|TRBV12-3/TRBV12-4
CASSLMRGQETQYF